This record covers a single T cell receptor (beta chain). Its target is not known. Subsequent to roughly 9 days of culture, CD4+ T cells were isolated. As their vaccination, participants received two doses of either BNT162b2 or mRNA-1273. The data are from a study of vaccination effects on CD4 cells after COVID-19. Overall study context: Post-vaccine specimens arrived a median 72 days past the second dose.

CDR1 is SGDLS and CDR2 is YYNGEE in the germline V gene. The V end lost 0 bases, the J end lost 3 bases, and 18 bases lay between the germline ends. This CDR3 contains 18 residues. Study observations and caveats: At late timepoints after vaccination, vaccine- and infection-induced clones shrank markedly.

TCRdb keeps only in-frame clones here, not all; method: immunoSEQ multiplex PCR. This sample yields about 66,000 clones, of which more than 60% are seen a single time; approximately 2.4% belongs to the top ten. The gene calls are TRBV9 and TRBJ2-2; a possible D gene is TRBD2 (5 bases). This TCR was sampled from a human donor who received a COVID-19 vaccine. Material: CD4+ T cells from PBMCs cultured without peptide, obtained after COVID-19 vaccination. CDR3: CASSVGSGNRHDTGELFF. CDR3 nucleotide sequence: TGTGCCAGCAGCGTAGGGTCCGGGAATCGGCACGACACCGGGGAGCTGTTTTTT.